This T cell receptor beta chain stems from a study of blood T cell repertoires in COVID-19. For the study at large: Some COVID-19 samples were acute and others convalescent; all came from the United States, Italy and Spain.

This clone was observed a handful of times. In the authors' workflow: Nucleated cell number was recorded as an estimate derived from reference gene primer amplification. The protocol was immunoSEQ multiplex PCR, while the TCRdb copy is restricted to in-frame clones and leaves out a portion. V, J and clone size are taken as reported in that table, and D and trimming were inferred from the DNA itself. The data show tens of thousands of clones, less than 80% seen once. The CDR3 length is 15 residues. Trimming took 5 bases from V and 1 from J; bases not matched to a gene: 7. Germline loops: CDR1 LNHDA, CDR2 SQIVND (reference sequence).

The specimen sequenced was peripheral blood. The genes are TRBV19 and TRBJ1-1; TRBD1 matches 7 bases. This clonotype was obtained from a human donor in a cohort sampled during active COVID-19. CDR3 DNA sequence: TGTGCCAGTAGTGGAATAGGGGGCTCGAACACTGAAGCTTTCTTT. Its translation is CASSGIGGSNTEAFF.